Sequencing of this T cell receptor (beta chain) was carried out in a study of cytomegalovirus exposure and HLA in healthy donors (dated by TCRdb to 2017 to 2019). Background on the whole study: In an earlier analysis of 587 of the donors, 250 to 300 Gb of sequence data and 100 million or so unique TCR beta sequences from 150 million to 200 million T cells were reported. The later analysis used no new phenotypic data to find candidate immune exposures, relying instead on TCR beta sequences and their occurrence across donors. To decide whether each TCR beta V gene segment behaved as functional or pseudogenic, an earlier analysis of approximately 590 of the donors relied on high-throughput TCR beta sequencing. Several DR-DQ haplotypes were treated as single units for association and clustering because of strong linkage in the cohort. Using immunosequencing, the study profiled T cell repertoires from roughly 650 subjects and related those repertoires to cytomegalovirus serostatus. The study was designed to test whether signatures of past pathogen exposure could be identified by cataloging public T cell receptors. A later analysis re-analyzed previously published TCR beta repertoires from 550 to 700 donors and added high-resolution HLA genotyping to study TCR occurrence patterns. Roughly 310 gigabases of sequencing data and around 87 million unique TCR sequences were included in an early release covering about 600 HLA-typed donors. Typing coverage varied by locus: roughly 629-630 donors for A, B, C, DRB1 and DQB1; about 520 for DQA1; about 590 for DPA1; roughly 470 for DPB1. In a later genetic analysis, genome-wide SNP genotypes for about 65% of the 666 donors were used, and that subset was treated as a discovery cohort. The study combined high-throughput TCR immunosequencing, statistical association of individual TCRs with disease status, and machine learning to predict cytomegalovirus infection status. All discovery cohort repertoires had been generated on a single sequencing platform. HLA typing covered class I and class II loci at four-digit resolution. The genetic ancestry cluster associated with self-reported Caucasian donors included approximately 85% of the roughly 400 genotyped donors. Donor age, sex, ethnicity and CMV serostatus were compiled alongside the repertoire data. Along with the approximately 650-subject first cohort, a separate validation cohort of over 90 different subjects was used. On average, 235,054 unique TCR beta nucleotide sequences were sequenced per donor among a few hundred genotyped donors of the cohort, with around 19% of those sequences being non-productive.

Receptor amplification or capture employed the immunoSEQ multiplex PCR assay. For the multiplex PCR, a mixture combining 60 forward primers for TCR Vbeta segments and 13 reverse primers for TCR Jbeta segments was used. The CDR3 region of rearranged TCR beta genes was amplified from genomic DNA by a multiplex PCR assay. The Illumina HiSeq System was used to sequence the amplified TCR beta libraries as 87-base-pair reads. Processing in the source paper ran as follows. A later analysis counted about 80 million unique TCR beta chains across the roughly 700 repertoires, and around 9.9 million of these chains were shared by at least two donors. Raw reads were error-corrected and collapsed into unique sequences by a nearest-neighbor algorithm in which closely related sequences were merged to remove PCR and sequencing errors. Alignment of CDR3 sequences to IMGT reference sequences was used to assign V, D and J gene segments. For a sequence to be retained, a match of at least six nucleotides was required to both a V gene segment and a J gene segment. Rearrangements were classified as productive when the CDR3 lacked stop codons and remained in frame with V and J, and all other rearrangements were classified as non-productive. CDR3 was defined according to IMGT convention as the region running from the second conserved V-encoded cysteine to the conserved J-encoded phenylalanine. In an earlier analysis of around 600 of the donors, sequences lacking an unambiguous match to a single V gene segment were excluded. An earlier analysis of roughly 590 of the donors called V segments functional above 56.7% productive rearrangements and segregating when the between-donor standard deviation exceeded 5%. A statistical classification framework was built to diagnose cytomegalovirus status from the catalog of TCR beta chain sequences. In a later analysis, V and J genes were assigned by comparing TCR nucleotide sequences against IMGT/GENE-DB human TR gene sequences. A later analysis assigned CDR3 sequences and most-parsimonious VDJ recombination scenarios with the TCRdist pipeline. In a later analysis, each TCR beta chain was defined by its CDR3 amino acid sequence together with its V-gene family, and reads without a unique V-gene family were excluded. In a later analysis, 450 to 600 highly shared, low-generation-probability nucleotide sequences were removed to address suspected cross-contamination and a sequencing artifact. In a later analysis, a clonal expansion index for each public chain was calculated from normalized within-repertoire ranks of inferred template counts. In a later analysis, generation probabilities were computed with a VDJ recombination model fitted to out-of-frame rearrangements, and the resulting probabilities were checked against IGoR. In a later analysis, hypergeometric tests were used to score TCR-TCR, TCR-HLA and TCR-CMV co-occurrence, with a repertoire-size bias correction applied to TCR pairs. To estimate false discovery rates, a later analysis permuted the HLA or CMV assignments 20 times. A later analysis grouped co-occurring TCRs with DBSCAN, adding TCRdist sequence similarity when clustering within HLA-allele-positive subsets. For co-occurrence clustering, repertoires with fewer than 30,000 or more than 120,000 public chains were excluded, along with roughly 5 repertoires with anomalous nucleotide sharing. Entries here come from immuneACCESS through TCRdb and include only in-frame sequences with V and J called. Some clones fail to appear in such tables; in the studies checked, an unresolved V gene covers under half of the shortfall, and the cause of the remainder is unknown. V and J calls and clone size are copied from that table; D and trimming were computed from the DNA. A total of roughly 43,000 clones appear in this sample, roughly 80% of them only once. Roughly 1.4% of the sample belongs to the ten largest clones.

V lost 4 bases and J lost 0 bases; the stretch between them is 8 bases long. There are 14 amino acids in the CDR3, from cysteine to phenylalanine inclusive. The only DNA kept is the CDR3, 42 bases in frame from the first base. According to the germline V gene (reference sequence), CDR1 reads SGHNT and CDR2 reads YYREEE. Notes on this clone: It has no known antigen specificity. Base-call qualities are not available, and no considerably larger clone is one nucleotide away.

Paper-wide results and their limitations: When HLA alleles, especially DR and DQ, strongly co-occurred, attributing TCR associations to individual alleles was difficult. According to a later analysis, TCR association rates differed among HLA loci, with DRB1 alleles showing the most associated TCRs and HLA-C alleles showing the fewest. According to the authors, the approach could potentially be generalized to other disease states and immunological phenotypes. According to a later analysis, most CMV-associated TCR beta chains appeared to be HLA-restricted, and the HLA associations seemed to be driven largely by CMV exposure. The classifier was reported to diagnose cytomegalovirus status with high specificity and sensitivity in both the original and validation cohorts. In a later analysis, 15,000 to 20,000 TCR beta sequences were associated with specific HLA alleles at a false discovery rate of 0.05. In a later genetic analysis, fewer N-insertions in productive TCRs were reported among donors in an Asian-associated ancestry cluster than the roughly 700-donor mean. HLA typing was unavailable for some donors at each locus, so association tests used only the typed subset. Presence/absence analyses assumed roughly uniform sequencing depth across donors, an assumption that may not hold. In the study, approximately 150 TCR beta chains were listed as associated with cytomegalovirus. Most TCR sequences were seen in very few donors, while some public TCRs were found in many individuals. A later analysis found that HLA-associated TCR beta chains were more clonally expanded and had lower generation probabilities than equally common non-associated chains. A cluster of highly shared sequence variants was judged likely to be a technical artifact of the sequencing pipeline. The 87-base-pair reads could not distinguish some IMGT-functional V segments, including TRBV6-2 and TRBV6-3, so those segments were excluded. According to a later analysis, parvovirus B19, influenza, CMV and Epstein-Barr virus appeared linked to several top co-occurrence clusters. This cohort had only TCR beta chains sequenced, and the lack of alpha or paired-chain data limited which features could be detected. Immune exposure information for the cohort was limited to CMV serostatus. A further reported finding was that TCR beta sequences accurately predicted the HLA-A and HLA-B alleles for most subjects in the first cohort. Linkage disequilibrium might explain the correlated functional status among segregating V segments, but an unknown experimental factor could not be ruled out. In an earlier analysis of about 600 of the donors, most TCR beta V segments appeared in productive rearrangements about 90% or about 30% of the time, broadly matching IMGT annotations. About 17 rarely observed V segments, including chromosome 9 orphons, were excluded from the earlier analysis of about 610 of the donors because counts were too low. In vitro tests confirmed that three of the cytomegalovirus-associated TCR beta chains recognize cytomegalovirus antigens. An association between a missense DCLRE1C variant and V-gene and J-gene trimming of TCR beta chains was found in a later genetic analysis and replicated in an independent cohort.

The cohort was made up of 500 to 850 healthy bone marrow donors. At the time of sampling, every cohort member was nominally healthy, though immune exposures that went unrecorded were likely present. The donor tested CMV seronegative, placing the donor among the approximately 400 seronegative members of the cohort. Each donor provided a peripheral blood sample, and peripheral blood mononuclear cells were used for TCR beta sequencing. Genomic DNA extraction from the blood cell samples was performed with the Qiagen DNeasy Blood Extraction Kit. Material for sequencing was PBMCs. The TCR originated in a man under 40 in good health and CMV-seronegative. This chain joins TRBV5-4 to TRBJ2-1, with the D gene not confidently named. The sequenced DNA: TGTGCCAGCAGCCTACAGAGCTCCTACAATGAGCAGTTCTTC. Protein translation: CASSLQSSYNEQFF. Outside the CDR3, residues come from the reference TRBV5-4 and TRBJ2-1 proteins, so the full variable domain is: ETGVTQSPTHLIKTRGQQVTLRCSSQSGHNTVSWYQQALGQGPQFIFQYYREEENGRGNFPPRFSGLQFPNYSSELNVNALELDDSALYLCASSLQSSYNEQFFGPGTRLTVL.